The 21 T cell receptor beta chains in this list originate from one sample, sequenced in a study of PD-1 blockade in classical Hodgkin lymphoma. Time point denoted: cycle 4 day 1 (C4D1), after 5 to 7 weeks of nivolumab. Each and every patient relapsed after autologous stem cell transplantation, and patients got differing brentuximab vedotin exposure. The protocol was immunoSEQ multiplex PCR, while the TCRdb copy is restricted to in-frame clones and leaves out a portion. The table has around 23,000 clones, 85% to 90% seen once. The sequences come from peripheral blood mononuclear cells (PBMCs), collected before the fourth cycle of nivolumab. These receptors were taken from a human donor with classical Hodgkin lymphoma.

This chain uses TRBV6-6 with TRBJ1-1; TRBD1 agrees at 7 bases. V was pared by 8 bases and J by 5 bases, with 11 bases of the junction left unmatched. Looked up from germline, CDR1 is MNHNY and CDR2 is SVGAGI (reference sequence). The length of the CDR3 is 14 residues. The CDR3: CASGITRGSTEAFF. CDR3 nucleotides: TGTGCCAGCGGTATCACCAGGGGGTCTACTGAAGCTTTCTTT.

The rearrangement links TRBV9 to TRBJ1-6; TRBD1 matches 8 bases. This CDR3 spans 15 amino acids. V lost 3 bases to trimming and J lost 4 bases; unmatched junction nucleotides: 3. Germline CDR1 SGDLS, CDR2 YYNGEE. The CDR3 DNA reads TGTGCCAGCAGCGGGACAGGGCCGTATAATTCACCCCTCCACTTT. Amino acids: CASSGTGPYNSPLHF. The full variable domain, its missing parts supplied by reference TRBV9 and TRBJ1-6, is DSGVTQTPKHLITATGQRVTLRCSPRSGDLSVYWYQQSLDQGLQFLIQYYNGEERAKGNILERFSAQQFPDLHSELNLSSLELGDSALYFCASSGTGPYNSPLHFGNGTRLTVT.

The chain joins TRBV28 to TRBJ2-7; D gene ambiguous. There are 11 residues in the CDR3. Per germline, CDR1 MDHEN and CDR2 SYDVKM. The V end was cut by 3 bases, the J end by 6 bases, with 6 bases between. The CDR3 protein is CASSFASEQYF. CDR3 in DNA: TGTGCCAGCAGTTTCGCGTCCGAGCAGTACTTC. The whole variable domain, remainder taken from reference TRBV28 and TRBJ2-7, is DVKVTQSSRYLVKRTGEKVFLECVQDMDHENMFWYRQDPGLGLRLIYFSYDVKMKEKGDIPEGYSVSREKKERFSLILESASTNQTSMYLCASSFASEQYFGPGTRLTVT.

CDR3 nucleotide sequence: TGTGCCAGCAGCGTAACCGGCACAGATACGCAGTATTTT. Residues: CASSVTGTDTQYF. V usage is TRBV9 and J usage is TRBJ2-3; D gene unclear. V lost 1 base and J lost 1, with 4 bases in between. Germline V gene sequence: CDR1 SGDLS, CDR2 YYNGEE. The CDR3 is 13 residues long.

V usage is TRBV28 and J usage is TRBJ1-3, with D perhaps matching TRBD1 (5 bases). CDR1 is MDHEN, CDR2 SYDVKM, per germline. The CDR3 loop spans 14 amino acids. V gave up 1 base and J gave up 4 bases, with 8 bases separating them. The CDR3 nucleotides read TGTGCCAGCAGTTTATTAGGGGAAGGAAACACCATATATTTT. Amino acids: CASSLLGEGNTIYF.

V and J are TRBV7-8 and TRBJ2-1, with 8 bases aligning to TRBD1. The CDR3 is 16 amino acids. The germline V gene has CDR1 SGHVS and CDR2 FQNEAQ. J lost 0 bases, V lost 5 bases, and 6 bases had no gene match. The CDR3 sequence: CASSPDREYSYNEQFF. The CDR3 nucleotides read TGTGCCAGCAGCCCGGACAGGGAATACTCCTACAATGAGCAGTTCTTC.

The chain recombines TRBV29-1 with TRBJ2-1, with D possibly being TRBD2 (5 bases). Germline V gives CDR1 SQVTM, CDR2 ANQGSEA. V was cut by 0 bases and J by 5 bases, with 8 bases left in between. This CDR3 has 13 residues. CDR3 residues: CSVEDTRDNEQFF. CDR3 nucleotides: TGCAGCGTTGAAGATACGAGGGACAATGAGCAGTTCTTC.

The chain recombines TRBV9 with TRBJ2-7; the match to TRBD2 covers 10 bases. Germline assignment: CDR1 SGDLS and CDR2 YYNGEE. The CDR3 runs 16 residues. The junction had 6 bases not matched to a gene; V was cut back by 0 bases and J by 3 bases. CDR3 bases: TGTGCCAGCAGCGTAGGAACTAGCGGGAAATACTACGAGCAGTACTTC. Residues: CASSVGTSGKYYEQYF.

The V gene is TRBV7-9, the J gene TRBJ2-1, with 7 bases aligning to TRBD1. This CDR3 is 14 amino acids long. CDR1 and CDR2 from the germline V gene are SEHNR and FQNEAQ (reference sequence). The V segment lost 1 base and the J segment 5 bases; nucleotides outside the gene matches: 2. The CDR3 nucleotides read TGTGCCAGCAGCTTAGGACAGGGAAACAATGAGCAGTTCTTC. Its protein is CASSLGQGNNEQFF. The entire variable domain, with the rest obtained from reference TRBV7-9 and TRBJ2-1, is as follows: DTGVSQNPRHKITKRGQNVTFRCDPISEHNRLYWYRQTLGQGPEFLTYFQNEAQLEKSRLLSDRFSAERPKGSFSTLEIQRTEQGDSAMYLCASSLGQGNNEQFFGPGTRLTVL.

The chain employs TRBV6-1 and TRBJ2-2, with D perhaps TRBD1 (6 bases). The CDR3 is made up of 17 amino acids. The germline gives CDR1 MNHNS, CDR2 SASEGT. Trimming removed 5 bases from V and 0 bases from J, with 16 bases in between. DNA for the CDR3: TGTGCCAGCAGTCAAGACAGGACTTACGCGAACACCGGGGAGCTGTTTTTT. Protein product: CASSQDRTYANTGELFF.

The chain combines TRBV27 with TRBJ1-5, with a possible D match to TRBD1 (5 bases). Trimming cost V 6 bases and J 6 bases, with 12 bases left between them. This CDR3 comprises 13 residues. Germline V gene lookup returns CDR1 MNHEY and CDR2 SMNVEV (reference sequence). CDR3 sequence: CASSPTRGQPQHF. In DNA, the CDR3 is TGTGCCAGCAGCCCGACGAGGGGTCAGCCCCAGCATTTT.

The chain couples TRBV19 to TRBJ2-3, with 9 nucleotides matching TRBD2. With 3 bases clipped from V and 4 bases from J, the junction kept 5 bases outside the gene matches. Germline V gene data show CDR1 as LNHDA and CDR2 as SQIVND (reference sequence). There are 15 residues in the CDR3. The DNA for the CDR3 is TGTGCCAGTAGTATGAGTAGCGGGAGCGCAGATACGCAGTATTTT. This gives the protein CASSMSSGSADTQYF. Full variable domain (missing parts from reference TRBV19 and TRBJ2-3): DGGITQSPKYLFRKEGQNVTLSCEQNLNHDAMYWYRQDPGQGLRLIYYSQIVNDFQKGDIAEGYSVSREKKESFPLTVTSAQKNPTAFYLCASSMSSGSADTQYFGPGTRLTVL.

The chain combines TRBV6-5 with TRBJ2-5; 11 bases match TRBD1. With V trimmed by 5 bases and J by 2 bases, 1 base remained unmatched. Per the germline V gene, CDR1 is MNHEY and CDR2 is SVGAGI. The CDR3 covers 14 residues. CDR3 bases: TGTGCCAGCAGTCGGGACAGGGGGCAAGAGACCCAGTACTTC. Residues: CASSRDRGQETQYF.

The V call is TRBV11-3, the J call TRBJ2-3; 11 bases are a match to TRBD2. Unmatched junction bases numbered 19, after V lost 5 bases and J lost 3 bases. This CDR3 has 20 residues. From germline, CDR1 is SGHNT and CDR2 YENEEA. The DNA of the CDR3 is TGTGCCAGCAGCCCCCCCGGATTAGCGGGAGGGGTGGCTGTTACAGATACGCAGTATTTT. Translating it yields CASSPPGLAGGVAVTDTQYF. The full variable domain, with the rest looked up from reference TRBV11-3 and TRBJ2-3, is EAGVVQSPRYKIIEKKQPVAFWCNPISGHNTLYWYLQNLGQGPELLIRYENEEAVDDSQLPKDRFSAERLKGVDSTLKIQPAELGDSAVYLCASSPPGLAGGVAVTDTQYFGPGTRLTVL.

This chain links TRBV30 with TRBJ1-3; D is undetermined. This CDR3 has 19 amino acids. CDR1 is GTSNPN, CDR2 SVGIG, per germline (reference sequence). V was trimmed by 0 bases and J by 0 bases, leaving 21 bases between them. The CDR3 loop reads CAWSVRLYLGALSGNTIYF. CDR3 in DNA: TGTGCCTGGAGTGTACGTCTTTACTTAGGCGCTCTCTCTGGAAACACCATATATTTT.

The CDR3 DNA reads as TGTGCCAGCAGCTGGAGGGTCAGCTCTGGAAACACCATATATTTT. This gives the protein CASSWRVSSGNTIYF. The V and J genes are TRBV5-8 and TRBJ1-3; no reliable D call. The CDR3 sequence is 15 residues long. V lost 3 bases and J lost 0, with 10 bases in between. CDR1 is SGHTS, CDR2 YDEGEE, per germline. Full variable domain (rest looked up from reference TRBV5-8 and TRBJ1-3): EAGVTQSPTHLIKTRGQQATLRCSPISGHTSVYWYQQALGLGLQFLLWYDEGEERNRGNFPPRFSGRQFPNYSSELNVNALELEDSALYLCASSWRVSSGNTIYFGEGSWLTVV.

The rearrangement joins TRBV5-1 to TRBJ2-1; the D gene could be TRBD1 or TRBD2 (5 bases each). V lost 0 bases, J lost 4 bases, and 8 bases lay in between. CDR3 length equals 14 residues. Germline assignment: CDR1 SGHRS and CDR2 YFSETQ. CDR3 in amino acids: CASSLGEGYNEQFF. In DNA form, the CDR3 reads TGCGCCAGCAGCTTGGGCGAGGGGTACAATGAGCAGTTCTTC.

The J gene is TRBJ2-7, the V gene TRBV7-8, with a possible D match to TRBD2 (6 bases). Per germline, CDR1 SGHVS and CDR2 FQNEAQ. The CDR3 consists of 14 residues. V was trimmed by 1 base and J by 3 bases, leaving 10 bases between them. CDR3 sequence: CASSLVGGLYEQYF. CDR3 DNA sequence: TGTGCCAGCAGCTTAGTGGGGGGTCTCTACGAGCAGTACTTC. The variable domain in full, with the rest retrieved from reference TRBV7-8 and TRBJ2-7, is GAGVSQSPRYKVAKRGQDVALRCDPISGHVSLFWYQQALGQGPEFLTYFQNEAQLDKSGLPSDRFFAERPEGSVSTLKIQRTQQEDSAVYLCASSLVGGLYEQYFGPGTRLTVT.

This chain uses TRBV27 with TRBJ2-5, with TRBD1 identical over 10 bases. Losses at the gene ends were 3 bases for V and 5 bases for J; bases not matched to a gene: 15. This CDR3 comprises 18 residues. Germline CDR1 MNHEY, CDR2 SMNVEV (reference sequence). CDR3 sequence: CASSFSGTGDTRRETQYF. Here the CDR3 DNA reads TGTGCCAGCAGTTTCTCCGGGACAGGGGACACCCGGAGGGAGACCCAGTACTTC.

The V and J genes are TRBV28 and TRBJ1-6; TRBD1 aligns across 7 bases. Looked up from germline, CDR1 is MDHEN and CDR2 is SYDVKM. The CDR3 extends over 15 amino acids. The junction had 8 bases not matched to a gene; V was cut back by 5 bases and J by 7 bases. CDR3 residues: CASSPDRVKNSPLHF. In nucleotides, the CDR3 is TGTGCCAGCAGTCCAGACAGGGTAAAGAATTCACCCCTCCACTTT.

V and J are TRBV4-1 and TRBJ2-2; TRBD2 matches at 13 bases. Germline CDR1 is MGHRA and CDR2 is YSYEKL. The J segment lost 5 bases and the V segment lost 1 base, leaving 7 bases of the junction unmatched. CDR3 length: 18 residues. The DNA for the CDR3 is TGCGCCAGCAGCCAAGGAGGACTAGCGGGAGTCGGGACCGGGGAGCTGTTTTTT. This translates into CASSQGGLAGVGTGELFF.